A selection of T cell receptor beta chains follows, all from one sample in a study of blood T cell repertoires in COVID-19. Some clones are missing from TCRdb's copy, which holds only in-frame ones; the method was immunoSEQ multiplex PCR. The repertoire holds over 150,000 clones, with approximately 80% as singletons. The sample was peripheral blood. All receptors come from a middle-aged woman with COVID-19, enrolled during active disease. CDR3s include the opening cysteine and the closing phenylalanine or tryptophan. The D gene is left open where the match is weak. Clone size appears in some rows only: once, few, many, or a class for an expanded clone.

TRBV3-1/TRBV3-2,-,TRBD1,TRBJ2-1,CASSQMGQDEYNEQFF,TGTGCCAGCAGCCAGATGGGACAGGACGAGTACAATGAGCAGTTCTTC
TRBV9,once,-,TRBJ2-1,CASSVFGTTLNEQFF,TGTGCCAGCAGCGTTTTCGGGACAACATTGAATGAGCAGTTCTTC
TRBV9,-,-,TRBJ1-2,CASSVDRSYGYTF,TGTGCCAGCAGCGTCGACAGATCATATGGCTACACCTTC
TRBV5-1,-,TRBD1,TRBJ1-1,CASSPPDRSTEAFF,TGCGCCAGCAGCCCACCGGACAGGAGCACTGAAGCTTTCTTT
TRBV28,once,-,TRBJ2-7,CASRRGQSYEQYF,TGTGCCAGCAGGCGGGGACAGTCTTACGAGCAGTACTTC
TRBV28,-,-,TRBJ1-3,CASSFGRAGNTIYF,TGTGCCAGCAGTTTCGGCAGGGCTGGAAACACCATATATTTT
TRBV18,-,-,TRBJ1-4,CASSRWGTQGTGIATNEKLFF,TGTGCCAGCTCACGTTGGGGGACTCAAGGGACGGGAATTGCAACTAATGAAAAACTGTTTTTT
TRBV19,-,TRBD1,TRBJ1-2,CASSPQGQGSYGYTF,TGTGCCAGTAGTCCCCAGGGACAGGGGTCCTATGGCTACACCTTC
TRBV19,once,TRBD1,TRBJ1-4,CASKQGQGGEKLFF,TGTGCCAGCAAGCAGGGACAGGGGGGAGAAAAACTGTTTTTT
TRBV29-1,-,-,TRBJ2-6,CSVFGANVLTF,TGCAGCGTCTTCGGGGCCAACGTCCTGACTTTC
TRBV7-3,-,TRBD2,TRBJ2-1,CASSPRPSGFYNEQFF,TGTGCCAGCAGCCCCCGCCCTAGCGGGTTCTACAATGAGCAGTTCTTC
TRBV2,-,TRBD1,TRBJ1-5,CASSVTGANQPQHF,TGTGCCAGCAGTGTCACAGGGGCTAATCAGCCCCAGCATTTT
TRBV18,once,-,TRBJ1-5,CASSPGGSSNQPQHF,TGTGCCAGCTCACCCGGCGGAAGTAGCAATCAGCCCCAGCATTTT
TRBV9,-,TRBD1,TRBJ2-1,CASSPLTGSHNEQFF,TGTGCCAGCAGCCCTTTGACAGGGTCGCACAATGAGCAGTTCTTC
TRBV5-1,-,-,TRBJ2-1,CASSFPLARDNEQFF,TGCGCCAGCAGCTTCCCCCTAGCGAGGGACAATGAGCAGTTCTTC
TRBV6-1,-,TRBD1,TRBJ2-7,CASSEGLRGSYEQYF,TGTGCCAGCAGTGAAGGGCTCAGGGGGTCCTACGAGCAGTACTTC